The present T cell receptor beta chain was sequenced within a study of human T cells and chemical hapten exposure. Time point in this sample: patch test 2, 6 weeks after DPC sensitization. Treatment defined: therapeutic diphenylcyclopropenone sensitization with weekly scalp DPC. There are a few counts of this clonotype. The CDR3 length is 11 residues. Germline CDR1 is MDHEN and CDR2 is SYDVKM. V was clipped by 3 bases and J by 7 bases, with 6 bases between them. A single record per CDR3 protein comes from TCRdb applying MiXCR to the RACE reads. This table holds about 80,000 distinct CDR3 sequences, approximately 10% found once.

The V call is TRBV28, the J call TRBJ1-2, with D unresolved. This clonotype originated in a woman aged 25 to 39 with alopecia areata. Some clones in this sample may be carry-over from other donors' samples. The sequencing used whole blood, collected in connection with sensitization to the hapten diphenylcyclopropenone (DPC). The CDR3 protein is CASSFARGYTF. The DNA for the CDR3 is TGTGCCAGCAGTTTTGCGCGTGGCTACACCTTC.